This T cell receptor (beta chain) comes out of a study of beta chain features in type 1 diabetes. Study-level results: Moderate yet significant TCRB CDR3 shortening was seen in Type 1 diabetes patients in all four CD4+ subsets. Any role of HLA type in TCRB rearrangement remained unresolved here. The VDJ junctions of type 1 diabetes patients carried fewer insertions and more deletions.

This clone was counted a few times. The antigen is unknown. V trimming: 0 bases; J trimming: 3 bases; junction bases outside the gene matches: 4. Germline CDR1 SGHNT, CDR2 YYREEE (reference sequence). The CDR3 runs 15 residues. Donors underwent one heparinised blood draw, roughly 110 mL on average. Sorted CD4+ subsets: naive, central memory, regulatory, stem cell-like memory (CD45RO/CCR7/CD25/CD127/CD95/CD27 panel). Expressed TCRB transcripts got sequenced, as all isolated RNA was reverse transcribed. The data were produced by immunoSEQ multiplex PCR, yet TCRdb's version contains in-frame clones alone and is incomplete. Here the sample spans about 160,000 clones, 9% to 10% being singletons.

The origin of this receptor is a woman aged 25 to 39 with type 1 diabetes. This sequence joins TRBV5-4 and TRBJ1-2, with TRBD1 identical over 8 bases. The specimen sequenced was central memory CD4+ T cells from blood. DNA of the CDR3: TGTGCCAGCAGCTTGGGCGGACAGGGCGACTATGGCTACACCTTC. It translates to CASSLGGQGDYGYTF.